A selection of T cell receptor beta chains follows, all from one sample in a study of T cell responses to AZD1222 COVID-19 vaccine. The method was immunoSEQ multiplex PCR; TCRdb's version includes in-frame clones alone and lacks a portion of them. The data contain some 130,000 clones, approximately 94% of them singletons. The specimen was peripheral blood, collected on day 0 of AZD1222 vaccination. The receptor set was obtained from an adult in good health. Each CDR3 is given with its conserved first and last residue. The order of the fields is CDR3 length, V gene, CDR3 protein.

>13|TRBV6-2/TRBV6-3
CASSPTDNYEQYF
>13|TRBV6-5
CASSYHRFGGYTF
>18|TRBV27
CASSLYVVREGADSPLHF
>13|TRBV12-3/TRBV12-4
CASTRKWGNEQYF
>13|TRBV28
CAGRDRGGTEAFF
>16|TRBV6-5
CASSHSGTSGIGELFF
>16|TRBV7-2
CASSFARGQSYYEQYF
>13|TRBV27
CASGRQGNTEAFF
>13|TRBV27
CASAWTTSYEQYF
>15|TRBV6-5
CASSYDAGTMNEQFF
>15|TRBV6-5
CASSLGGGLNTEAFF
>14|TRBV19
CASSIDQSNQPQHF
>15|TRBV5-1
CASSLASGGGEKLFF
>15|TRBV19
CASSIDTQGAFPRSF
>14|TRBV27
CASSHGGPTYEQYF
>15|TRBV4-1
CASSQGGTGVYGYTF
>13|TRBV6-5
CASSPFIRTEAFF
>13|TRBV18
CASSPLDGGEQYF
>17|TRBV3-1/TRBV3-2
CASSRKYRGIGPDEQFF
>12|TRBV12-3/TRBV12-4
CASSWVGDTQYF
>14|TRBV30
CAWSVGGSQETQYF
>13|TRBV30
CAWSALYTGELFF
>13|TRBV27
CASSPQGGNEQFF
>13|TRBV4-2
CASSQAGAYGYTF
>17|TRBV5-6
CASHLYSGTGGPETQYF
>12|TRBV6-4
CASSTGTGELFF
>13|TRBV6-2/TRBV6-3
CASSYQGNNEQYF
>13|TRBV18
CASGKSGAYEQYF
>16|TRBV6-5
CASSYWLGGPSDEQYF
>13|TRBV9
CASSVGADYEQYF
>12|TRBV30
CAWSGSGNTIYF
>15|TRBV5-4
CASSQGVLVPYEQYF
>13|TRBV6-4
CASSSQGNTEAFF
>13|TRBV11-2
CASSRGFTGELFF
>11|TRBV6-5
CASSPQETQYF
>16|TRBV4-1
CASSQGIGLMNTEAFF
>17|TRBV27
CASSPGTGDPTNEKLFF
>16|TRBV19
CASSPDGGGMFGELFF
>19|TRBV7-2
CASSFRTHPGSSYNSPLHF
>14|TRBV6-6
CASSPQGFITEAFF
>13|TRBV5-1
CASSFAGRAEAFF
>15|TRBV18
CASSPSGGVLHEQFF
>16|TRBV7-9
CASSLLLAGLKETQYF
>15|TRBV2
CASSEAVRYTGELFF
>15|TRBV7-9
CASRPYRVAGETQYF
>13|TRBV12-2
CASRFRSNQPQHF
>16|TRBV6-1
CASSEDGGRVTGELFF
>16|TRBV6-2/TRBV6-3
CASSPQGTIMNTEAFF
>15|TRBV7-2
CASSLGLGSTDTQYF
>14|TRBV11-1
CASSRGQAGDEQFF
>13|TRBV27
CASSLSPFVSQYF
>13|TRBV18
CASSQAFSYEQYF
>15|TRBV3-1/TRBV3-2
CASSAGSVSNTEAFF
>19|TRBV4-1
CASSQFRQIPGSFASPLHF
>13|TRBV7-2
CASSFEAAYGYTF
>15|TRBV6-5
CASRRGGGSNQPQHF
>13|TRBV30
CACATGEMSEAFF
>16|TRBV19
CASSSWGPPPTDTQYF